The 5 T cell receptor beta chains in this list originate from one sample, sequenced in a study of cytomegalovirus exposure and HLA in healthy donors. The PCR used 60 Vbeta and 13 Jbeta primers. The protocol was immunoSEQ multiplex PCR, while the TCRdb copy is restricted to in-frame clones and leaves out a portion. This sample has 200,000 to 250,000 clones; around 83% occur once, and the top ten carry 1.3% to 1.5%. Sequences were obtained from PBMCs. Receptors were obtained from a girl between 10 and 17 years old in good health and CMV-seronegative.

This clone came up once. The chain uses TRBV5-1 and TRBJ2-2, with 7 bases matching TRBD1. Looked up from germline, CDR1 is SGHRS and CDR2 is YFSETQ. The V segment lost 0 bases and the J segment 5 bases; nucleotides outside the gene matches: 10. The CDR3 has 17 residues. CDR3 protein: CASSLGMNRGETGELFF. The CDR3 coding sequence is TGCGCCAGCAGCTTGGGAATGAACAGGGGAGAAACCGGGGAGCTGTTTTTT.

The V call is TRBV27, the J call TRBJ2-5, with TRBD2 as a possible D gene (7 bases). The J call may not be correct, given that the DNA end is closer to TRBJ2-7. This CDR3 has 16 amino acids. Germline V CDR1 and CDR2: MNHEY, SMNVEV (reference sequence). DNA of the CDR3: TGTGCCAGCACGAAGAGGGCGGGGGCGCCCCCCTACGAGCAGTACTTC. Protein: CASTKRAGAPPYEQYF.

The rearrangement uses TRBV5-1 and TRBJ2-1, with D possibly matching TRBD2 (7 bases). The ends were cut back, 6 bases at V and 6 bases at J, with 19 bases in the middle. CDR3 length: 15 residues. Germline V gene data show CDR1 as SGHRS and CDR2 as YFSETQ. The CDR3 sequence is CASMVGAGEGNEQFF. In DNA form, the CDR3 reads TGCGCCAGCATGGTCGGAGCAGGGGAGGGCAATGAGCAGTTCTTC. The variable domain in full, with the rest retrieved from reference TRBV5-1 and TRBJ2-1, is KAGVTQTPRYLIKTRGQQVTLSCSPISGHRSVSWYQQTPGQGLQFLFEYFSETQRNKGNFPGRFSGRQFSNSRSEMNVSTLELGDSALYLCASMVGAGEGNEQFFGPGTRLTVL.

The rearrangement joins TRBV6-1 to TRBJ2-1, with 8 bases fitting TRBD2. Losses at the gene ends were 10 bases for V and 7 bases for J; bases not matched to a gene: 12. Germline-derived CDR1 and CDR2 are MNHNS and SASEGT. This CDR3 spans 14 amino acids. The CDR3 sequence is CAIRLSGGGNEQFF. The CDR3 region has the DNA TGTGCCATCCGTTTAAGCGGGGGTGGTAATGAGCAGTTCTTC.

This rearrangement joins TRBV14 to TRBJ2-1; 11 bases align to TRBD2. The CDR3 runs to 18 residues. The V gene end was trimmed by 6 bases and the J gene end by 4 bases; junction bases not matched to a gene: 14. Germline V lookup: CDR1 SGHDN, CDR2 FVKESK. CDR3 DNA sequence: TGTGCCAGCAGACCAACCCCTAAAACTAGCGGGGGATACAATGAGCAGTTCTTC. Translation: CASRPTPKTSGGYNEQFF.